This is a list of T cell receptor beta chains from one sample in a study of blood T cell repertoires in COVID-19. The assay was immunoSEQ multiplex PCR, and TCRdb's table has in-frame clones only and misses some. The sample yields about 80,000 clones, 90% seen once. Material: peripheral blood. Receptors were obtained from an elderly woman with active or convalescent COVID-19. The CDR3 runs from the conserved cysteine through the conserved F or W. The order of the fields is clone size, CDR3 length, D gene, V gene, J gene, CDR3 protein, CDR3 DNA. The D gene is left open where the match is weak. Clone size is not always given. Where it is, it says once, few, many or a class for expanded clones.

>once|17|NA|TRBV18|TRBJ1-2
CASSPPRGAPAYYGYTF
TGTGCCAGCTCACCCCCCCGGGGGGCTCCAGCGTACTATGGCTACACCTTC
>medium-sized|11|NA|TRBV14|TRBJ2-7
CASSRGYEQYF
TGTGCCAGCAGCCGCGGGTACGAGCAGTACTTC
>once|17|TRBD2|TRBV5-4|TRBJ2-1
CASSLAKTSGRTNEQFF
TGTGCCAGCAGCTTGGCGAAAACTAGCGGGAGAACAAATGAGCAGTTCTTC
>NA|14|NA|TRBV4-3|TRBJ2-7
CASSQGRDSYEQYF
TGCGCCAGCAGCCAAGGTCGAGACTCCTACGAGCAGTACTTC
>NA|13|TRBD1|TRBV5-1|TRBJ2-1
CASSPDRADEQFF
TGCGCCAGCAGCCCCGACAGGGCCGATGAGCAGTTCTTC
>NA|13|NA|TRBV16|TRBJ1-1
CASSQSPVTEAFF
TGTGCCAGCAGCCAGTCCCCGGTGACTGAAGCTTTCTTT
>NA|13|TRBD1|TRBV12-3/TRBV12-4|TRBJ2-7
CASSGQGAYEQYF
TGTGCCAGCAGTGGACAGGGGGCCTACGAGCAGTACTTC
>NA|16|NA|TRBV18|TRBJ2-7
CASSPYFGGPWDEQYF
TGTGCCAGCTCACCATATTTCGGGGGGCCTTGGGACGAGCAGTACTTC
>NA|15|NA|TRBV27|TRBJ2-7
CASSLLAGPPYEQYF
TGTGCCAGCAGTTTACTGGCAGGGCCACCCTACGAGCAGTACTTC
>NA|13|NA|TRBV29-1|TRBJ2-7
CSVRRTRVDEQYF
TGCAGCGTTAGGAGGACGCGAGTGGACGAGCAGTACTTC
>NA|15|NA|TRBV11-2|TRBJ2-6
CASSLAGIGANVLTF
TGTGCCAGCAGCTTAGCAGGGATCGGGGCCAACGTCCTGACTTTC
>NA|12|NA|TRBV5-4|TRBJ2-1
CASSLRDNEQFF
TGTGCCAGCAGCTTGCGAGACAATGAGCAGTTCTTC
>NA|14|TRBD1|TRBV19|TRBJ2-7
CASSTDRGGREQYF
TGTGCCAGTAGTACCGACAGGGGTGGGAGAGAGCAGTACTTC
>once|13|NA|TRBV29-1|TRBJ2-5
CSVRVLLGETQYF
TGCAGCGTTCGGGTACTCCTTGGAGAGACCCAGTACTTC
>NA|13|NA|TRBV4-3|TRBJ1-1
CASSQVRGTEAFF
TGCGCCAGCAGCCAAGTAAGAGGGACTGAAGCTTTCTTT
>NA|15|TRBD1|TRBV19|TRBJ2-3
CASSMGDSPTDTQYF
TGTGCCAGTAGTATGGGGGACAGCCCCACAGATACGCAGTATTTT
>once|15|TRBD1|TRBV7-2|TRBJ2-2
CASSPDRGGTGELFF
TGTGCCAGCAGCCCGGACAGGGGCGGCACCGGGGAGCTGTTTTTT
>NA|16|NA|TRBV19|TRBJ2-2
CATVDSTFLNTGELFF
TGTGCCACTGTAGACTCGACCTTTCTTAACACCGGGGAGCTGTTTTTT
>NA|16|TRBD1|TRBV6-2/TRBV6-3|TRBJ1-1
CASSLGTGRLKTEAFF
TGTGCCAGCAGTTTGGGGACAGGGAGGTTAAAAACTGAAGCTTTCTTT
>once|15|TRBD2|TRBV5-1|TRBJ2-2
CASSLSGRDTGELFF
TGCGCCAGCAGCTTAAGCGGGAGGGACACCGGGGAGCTGTTTTTT
>NA|17|TRBD2|TRBV5-1|TRBJ2-2
CASSLVSSGVNTGELFF
TGCGCCAGCAGCTTGGTGTCTAGCGGGGTGAACACCGGGGAGCTGTTTTTT
>NA|15|TRBD1|TRBV6-5|TRBJ1-2
CASSPIRGRDYGYTF
TGTGCCAGCAGTCCTATCAGGGGGCGCGACTATGGCTACACCTTC
>NA|14|TRBD1|TRBV6-5|TRBJ2-1
CAGRTGGSYNEQFF
TGTGCCGGAAGAACAGGGGGCTCCTACAATGAGCAGTTCTTC
>NA|16|TRBD2|TRBV7-2|TRBJ2-5
CASSLVSLAGTGTQYF
TGTGCCAGCAGCTTAGTCAGCCTAGCGGGAACCGGGACCCAGTACTTC